The 20 T cell receptor beta chains below were found in one sample sequenced in a study of shared clonotypes between healthy human individuals. Produced via immunoSEQ multiplex PCR; TCRdb's table is partial and in-frame only. The sample includes around 1,100,000 clones, 70% to 80% of them seen just once. The sample consisted of memory CD4+ T cells from PBMCs. Subset indicated: CD45RA-negative fraction. The origin of the receptors is a man younger than 35 in good health. Some clones in this sample may be carry-over from other donors' samples.

V usage is TRBV7-3 and J usage is TRBJ2-1; D gene unclear. Per germline, CDR1 SGHTA and CDR2 FQGTGA. Trimming took 5 bases from V and 2 from J, leaving 13 bases between them. The CDR3 has 15 amino acids. The CDR3 region is CASSPDSSPYNEQFF. In DNA form, the CDR3 reads TGTGCCAGCAGCCCCGACTCAAGCCCCTACAATGAGCAGTTCTTC.

This clone appeared once. V is TRBV29-1 and J is TRBJ1-1; D is perhaps TRBD1 (5 bases). V was pared by 7 bases and J by 0 bases, with 15 bases between. The CDR3 totals 14 residues. Per germline, CDR1 SQVTM and CDR2 ANQGSEA. The DNA for the CDR3 is TGCAGCGCCGAACGACAGTCCATGAACACTGAAGCTTTCTTT. Translating it yields CSAERQSMNTEAFF.

The chain combines TRBV30 with TRBJ1-5; D gene uncertain. The V and J ends lost 1 base and 6 bases respectively, with 10 bases between them. CDR1 and CDR2 (germline): GTSNPN, SVGIG (reference sequence). The CDR3 totals 13 residues. The CDR3 here is CAWSASGVQPQHF. Here the CDR3 DNA reads TGTGCCTGGAGTGCCTCAGGAGTTCAGCCCCAGCATTTT. Combining the CDR3 with reference TRBV30 and TRBJ1-5 gives the whole variable domain SQTIHQWPATLVQPVGSPLSLECTVEGTSNPNLYWYRQAAGRGLQLLFYSVGIGQISSEVPQNLSASRPQDRQFILSSKKLLLSDSGFYLCAWSASGVQPQHFGDGTRLSIL.

Concerning this clone itself: Other DNA sequences in this specimen translate into the identical CDR3. The rearrangement joins TRBV5-4 to TRBJ2-3; the D is unclear. CDR3 length equals 11 residues. The germline V gene encodes CDR1 SGHNT and CDR2 YYREEE (reference sequence). Trimming stripped 4 bases from V and 3 bases from J, with 3 bases between. CDR3 bases: TGTGCCAGCAGCCTGACAGATACGCAGTATTTT. Translated, it gives CASSLTDTQYF. The full variable domain, completed using reference TRBV5-4 and TRBJ2-3, is ETGVTQSPTHLIKTRGQQVTLRCSSQSGHNTVSWYQQALGQGPQFIFQYYREEENGRGNFPPRFSGLQFPNYSSELNVNALELDDSALYLCASSLTDTQYFGPGTRLTVL.

This sequence joins TRBV11-2 and TRBJ2-1; D remains ambiguous. Germline CDR1 and CDR2: SGHAT and FQNNGV. This CDR3 spans 17 amino acids. Deletions cut 3 bases from V and 7 bases from J, with 22 bases between. The CDR3 region is CASSLYASRTGGNEQFF. The CDR3 DNA reads as TGTGCCAGCAGCTTGTACGCCTCACGGACGGGTGGGAATGAGCAGTTCTTC.

The chain recombines TRBV6-1 with TRBJ2-4, with TRBD2 identical over 7 bases. This CDR3 spans 14 amino acids. The ends lost 6 bases at V and 6 bases at J; junction bases unmatched: 8. Looked up from germline, CDR1 is MNHNS and CDR2 is SASEGT. CDR3 in amino acids: CASSVREGINIQYF. The CDR3 coding sequence is TGTGCCAGCAGCGTAAGGGAGGGGATAAACATTCAGTACTTC.

This rearrangement joins TRBV7-3 to TRBJ2-3, with 7 bases fitting TRBD2. Germline lookup yields CDR1 SGHTA and CDR2 FQGTGA. The CDR3 spans 16 residues. The V segment lost 8 bases and the J segment 1 base; nucleotides outside the gene matches: 12. CDR3 sequence reads: CASARGLGEGTDTQYF. CDR3 nucleotide sequence: TGTGCCAGCGCCCGTGGACTAGGGGAAGGCACAGATACGCAGTATTTT.

This clone was observed a few times. The sample carries other DNA sequences with the same CDR3. The chain joins TRBV4-1 to TRBJ2-3; 8 bases map to TRBD2. Unmatched junction bases numbered 2, after V lost 0 bases and J lost 3 bases. The CDR3 length is 15 residues. From germline, CDR1 is MGHRA and CDR2 YSYEKL. The CDR3 region is CASSQEASGTDTQYF. In DNA, the CDR3 is TGCGCCAGCAGCCAAGAGGCTAGCGGGACAGATACGCAGTATTTT.

This clone was observed many times. This rearrangement joins TRBV28 to TRBJ2-4; D possibly corresponds to TRBD2 (5 bases). CDR3 length: 14 residues. V shed 7 bases and J shed 0 bases, with 10 bases lying between them. Germline V gives CDR1 MDHEN, CDR2 SYDVKM. The CDR3 region has the DNA TGTGCCAGCACCTCCCTAGCAGCCAAAAACATTCAGTACTTC. Protein sequence: CASTSLAAKNIQYF.

V gene TRBV4-3 combines with J gene TRBJ2-1; D is undetermined. Per germline, CDR1 LGHNA and CDR2 YSLEER. This CDR3 region has 11 residues. The ends were cut back, 4 bases at V and 9 bases at J, with 7 bases in the middle. The CDR3 sequence is CASSRVGEQFF. The CDR3 DNA sequence: TGCGCCAGCAGCCGCGTGGGTGAGCAGTTCTTC.

This clone was counted a few times. This chain links TRBV5-1 with TRBJ1-2; a weak D match, TRBD1 (6 bases). Germline CDR1 reads SGHRS; CDR2 reads YFSETQ. The CDR3 has 15 amino acids. Trimming shortened V by 1 base and J by 3 bases, and 13 bases separated the two germline ends. The CDR3 sequence: CASSLLGHLDYGYTF. The DNA of the CDR3 is TGCGCCAGCAGCTTGTTGGGACATCTGGACTATGGCTACACCTTC.

The chain is built from TRBV27 and TRBJ1-1; tentative D call: TRBD1 (6 bases). V lost 7 bases and J lost 1, with 16 bases in between. The CDR3 has 15 amino acids. The V gene's germline CDR1 is MNHEY and CDR2 SMNVEV (reference sequence). The CDR3 loop is CASIKRGGWNTEAFF. In DNA form, the CDR3 reads TGTGCCAGCATTAAAAGGGGGGGGTGGAACACTGAAGCTTTCTTT.

There are a few counts of this clone. The gene calls are TRBV6-5 and TRBJ2-7; 9 positions match TRBD2. Unmatched junction bases numbered 7, after V lost 5 bases and J lost 2 bases. The CDR3 sequence is 15 residues long. CDR1 and CDR2 from the germline V gene are MNHEY and SVGAGI. The CDR3 region is CASSPRPSGAYEQYF. The CDR3 bases are TGTGCCAGCAGTCCCAGGCCTAGCGGGGCCTACGAGCAGTACTTC.

This clone was picked up a small number of times. The chain carries TRBV4-1 and TRBJ2-5; D may be TRBD2 (6 bases). From germline, CDR1 is MGHRA and CDR2 YSYEKL. This CDR3 comprises 14 residues. V lost 1 base and J lost 4, with 10 bases in between. In nucleotides, the CDR3 is TGCGCCAGCAGCCAAGCTTCGCGGGGAGAGACCCAGTACTTC. It translates to CASSQASRGETQYF.

The V gene is TRBV7-2, the J gene TRBJ2-1; D perhaps matches TRBD1 (6 bases). The CDR3 length is 15 residues. Per the germline V gene, CDR1 is SGHTA and CDR2 is FQGNSA. V was trimmed by 3 bases and J by 4 bases, leaving 13 bases between them. The CDR3 region has the DNA TGTGCCAGCAGCTTTCTTACAGGGCGGTACAATGAGCAGTTCTTC. Residues: CASSFLTGRYNEQFF.

The chain links TRBV6-6 to TRBJ2-7, with D maybe TRBD2 (5 bases). Trimming removed 0 bases at V and 4 bases at J, with 13 bases between. Germline CDR1 and CDR2: MNHNY and SVGAGI (reference sequence). The CDR3 spans 15 residues. Written as DNA, the CDR3 is TGTGCCAGCAGTTACTCGACGGGAAACGGTTACGAGCAGTACTTC. It translates to CASSYSTGNGYEQYF.

This clone was observed a few times. The chain has TRBV28 and TRBJ2-2; either TRBD1 or TRBD2 may supply D (7 bases each). With 6 bases removed from V and 6 bases from J, the gap between germline ends came to 20 bases. Germline V gives CDR1 MDHEN, CDR2 SYDVKM. The CDR3 is made up of 16 amino acids. The CDR3 DNA follows: TGTGCCAGCAGGCCGAGGGGAGGGGGCGCTTCCGGGGAGCTGTTTTTT. It specifies CASRPRGGGASGELFF.

The genes are TRBV19 and TRBJ2-7; D call uncertain. The CDR3 length is 11 residues. With 9 bases removed from V and 0 bases from J, the gap between germline ends came to 6 bases. Germline values: CDR1 LNHDA, CDR2 SQIVND (reference sequence). The CDR3 DNA follows: TGTGCCAGCAAACCCTCCTACGAGCAGTACTTC. Its protein product is CASKPSYEQYF.

The chain recombines TRBV27 with TRBJ2-5; 10 bases agree with TRBD1. CDR1 and CDR2 (germline): MNHEY, SMNVEV (reference sequence). J was trimmed by 1 base and V by 0 bases; bases with no gene match: 5. This CDR3 spans 17 amino acids. The CDR3 DNA reads TGTGCCAGCAGTTTATCGAGACAGGGGGCGCCCCAAGAGACCCAGTACTTC. Amino acids: CASSLSRQGAPQETQYF.

This clone was seen only once. An end of the junction differs from the germline gene, which may be a read error. The chain employs TRBV2 and TRBJ2-7; D unresolved. CDR3 size: 8 residues. From germline, CDR1 is SNHLY and CDR2 FYNNEI. The CDR3 protein is CASYQQYF. Written as DNA, the CDR3 is TGTGCCAGCTACCAGCAGTACTTC.